This T cell receptor beta chain comes out of a study of vaccination and CD4 T cells after COVID-19. The overall study: Overlapping spike peptides of SARS-CoV-2, HCoV-NL63, HCoV-OC43 and HCoV-229E stimulated the cells. Each control was exposed to a CEFX pool, an HIV-1 Nef pool, or no peptide at all.

Treatment noted: approximately 10-day PBMC culture with coronavirus spike peptide pools or control peptides (ViraFEST assay). Having spent 10 days in culture, CD4+ T cells were then isolated by negative selection. Oncomine TCR Beta short-read sequencing was applied to DNA from cultured CD4+ T cells. TCRdb reprocessed the PCR reads via MiXCR and lists one record per CDR3 protein. The sample consists of 10,000 to 15,000 distinct CDR3 sequences, around 62% of them appearing once. The CDR3 has 16 residues. This clonotype turned up a few times. The antigen remains undetermined. The material sequenced was CD4+ T cells from blood, cultured in vitro. The rearrangement uses TRBV21-1 and TRBJ1-2; the tabulated D call, TRBD1, remains unverified against the DNA. TRBV21-1 corresponds to a pseudogene. This receptor was obtained from a human donor who had recovered from COVID-19. The chain's CDR3 is CASSKRVRGLDYGYTF. Written as DNA, the CDR3 is TGTGCCAGCAGCAAAAGGGTAAGGGGTCTGGACTATGGCTACACCTTC.